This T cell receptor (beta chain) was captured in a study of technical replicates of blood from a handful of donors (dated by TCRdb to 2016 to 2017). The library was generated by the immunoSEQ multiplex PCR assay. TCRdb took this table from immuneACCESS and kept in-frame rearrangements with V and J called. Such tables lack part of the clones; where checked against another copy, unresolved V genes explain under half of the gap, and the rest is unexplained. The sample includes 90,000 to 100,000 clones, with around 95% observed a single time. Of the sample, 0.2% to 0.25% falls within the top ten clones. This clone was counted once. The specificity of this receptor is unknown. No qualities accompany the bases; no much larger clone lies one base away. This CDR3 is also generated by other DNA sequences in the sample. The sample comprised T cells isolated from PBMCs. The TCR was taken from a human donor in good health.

CDR3 loop: CASSLDRGNEQFF. The sequenced DNA is TGTGCCAGCAGCTTGGACAGGGGTAATGAGCAGTTCTTC. The sequence is built from TRBV5-6 and TRBJ2-1; 7 of the junction bases match TRBD1. The CDR3 has 13 amino acids, counting the end cysteine and phenylalanine. The read is trimmed to its CDR3 DNA, 39 bases read in frame from base 1. The germline V gene yields SGHDT for CDR1 and YYEEEE for CDR2. V trim: 0 bases; J trim: 7 bases; unmatched bases: 1.